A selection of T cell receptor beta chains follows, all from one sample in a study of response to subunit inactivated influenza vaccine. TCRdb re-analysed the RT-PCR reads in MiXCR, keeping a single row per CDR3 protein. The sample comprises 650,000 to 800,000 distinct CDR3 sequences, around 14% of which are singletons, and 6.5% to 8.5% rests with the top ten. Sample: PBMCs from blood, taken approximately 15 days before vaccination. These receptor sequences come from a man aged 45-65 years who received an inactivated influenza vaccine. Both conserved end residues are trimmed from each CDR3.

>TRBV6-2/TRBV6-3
ASSYRLAGGLDYEQY
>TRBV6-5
ASKNGGLADTGELF
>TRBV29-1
SGSSESDTQY
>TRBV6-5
ASSFSGPTYEQY
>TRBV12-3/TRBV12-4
ASSFVGAEAF
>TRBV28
DRGNTEAF
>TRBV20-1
SARQPTGGTEAF
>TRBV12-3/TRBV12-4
ASSLALSQSRF
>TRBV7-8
ASSLQSRYEQF
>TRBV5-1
ASSSMTATNEKLF
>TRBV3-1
ASSPSGGAGEQF
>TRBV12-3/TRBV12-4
ASSSGGYSNQPQH
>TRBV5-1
ASSLDLAQRGRYNEQF
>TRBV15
ATSREYVGQGFGRETQY
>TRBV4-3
ASSQDPVFATNEKLF
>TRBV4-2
ASSQALRGGYEQY
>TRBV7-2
ASSLARGRSQETQY
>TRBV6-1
AVWGRGNTEAF
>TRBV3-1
ASSQGQATYNSPLH
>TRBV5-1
ASSEGRAGQPQH